The T cell receptor (beta chain) under discussion was sequenced for a study of low-dose radiotherapy and immunotherapy resistance in tumors. In the study overall: Cohort 1 was given 0.5 Gy per fraction every 2 weeks, for 6.5 Gy total. One day before radiation and immunotherapy, intravenous cyclophosphamide 200 mg/m2 was administered, with this repeated every two weeks. Ipilimumab 1 mg/kg every six weeks, together with nivolumab 240 mg every two weeks, was given intravenously to patients.

Germline-derived CDR1 and CDR2 are MNHEY and SMNVEV (reference sequence). V gave up 5 bases and J gave up 2 bases; unmatched junction bases: 7. This CDR3 comprises 16 residues. First-strand cDNA relied on TRAV- and TRBV-specific primers spanning alpha and beta chains. The TCRs were subjected to amplification over about 19 PCR cycles employing a constant-region primer in conjunction with a V-primer adapter. TCRdb itself ran the reads through MiXCR, one entry per CDR3 protein. The table records about 39,000 distinct CDR3 sequences, roughly 31% of them present only once. At least ten counts were recorded for this clonotype. Time point noted: before trial treatment. Donors were given nivolumab, ipilimumab, aspirin, low-dose cyclophosphamide and low-dose radiotherapy.

The chain links TRBV27 to TRBJ2-7; TRBD2 matches at 12 bases. The sequencing here drew on PBMCs, taken before treatment. The receptor's source is a male donor with gallbladder cancer. CDR3 sequence reads: CASSPRTSGIPYEQYF. DNA of the CDR3: TGTGCCAGCAGTCCCCGGACTAGCGGGATCCCCTACGAGCAGTACTTC.